Below, 28 T cell receptor beta chains from the same sample are listed, as sequenced in a study of blood T cell repertoires in COVID-19. The repertoire was sequenced with immunoSEQ multiplex PCR; TCRdb's copy has only in-frame clones and lacks some. The sample contains roughly 120,000 clones, about three quarters of which appear only once. Material for sequencing was peripheral blood. The receptors originated from a woman of 80 years or more with active or convalescent COVID-19.

The chain recombines TRBV28 with TRBJ1-1; a weak D match, TRBD1 (5 bases). CDR3 length equals 16 residues. Germline CDR1 and CDR2: MDHEN and SYDVKM. Trimming stripped 8 bases from V and 0 bases from J, with 19 bases between. CDR3 coding DNA: TGTGCCAGCGGGACCCAGGGCGCGGGAGTGAACACTGAAGCTTTCTTT. Amino acids: CASGTQGAGVNTEAFF.

The chain links TRBV5-1 to TRBJ1-1; tentatively, D is TRBD1 (6 bases). With 5 bases removed from V and 4 bases from J, the gap between germline ends came to 12 bases. The CDR3 sequence is 13 residues long. CDR1 is SGHRS, CDR2 YFSETQ, per germline. CDR3 bases: TGCGCCAGCAGGGAACAGGGCGGCACTGAAGCTTTCTTT. It specifies CASREQGGTEAFF.

The chain couples TRBV7-2 to TRBJ1-1; TRBD1 is a possible D gene (5 bases). The CDR3 covers 15 residues. The ends were cut back, 7 bases at V and 0 bases at J, with 15 bases in the middle. Per germline, CDR1 SGHTA and CDR2 FQGNSA. The DNA for the CDR3 is TGTGCCAGCATCCTATCCAGGGCCCTGAACACTGAAGCTTTCTTT. This codes for CASILSRALNTEAFF. Filled out from reference TRBV7-2 and TRBJ1-1, the complete variable domain reads GAGVSQSPSNKVTEKGKDVELRCDPISGHTALYWYRQSLGQGLEFLIYFQGNSAPDKSGLPSDRFSAERTGGSVSTLTIQRTQQEDSAVYLCASILSRALNTEAFFGQGTRLTVV.

V gene TRBV2 combines with J gene TRBJ2-5, with 12 positions matching TRBD2. The germline CDR1 and CDR2 sequences are SNHLY and FYNNEI. The CDR3 consists of 15 residues. The V gene end was trimmed by 4 bases and the J gene end by 4 bases; junction bases not matched to a gene: 4. The CDR3, as DNA: TGTGCCAGCAGTGGACTAGCGGGAGTAGGAGAGACCCAGTACTTC. Protein product: CASSGLAGVGETQYF.

In this sample, this clone turned up once. V gene TRBV3-1 (or the pseudogene TRBV3-2) combines with J gene TRBJ2-5; TRBD2 aligns across 10 bases. The trim removed 1 base at V and 5 bases at J, leaving 16 bases unmatched. Germline V gene sequence: CDR1 LGHDT, CDR2 YNNKEL (reference sequence). The CDR3 length is 19 residues. The CDR3 loop reads CASSQGSVASGSLGETQYF. CDR3 DNA: TGTGCCAGCAGCCAAGGTTCGGTGGCTAGCGGGAGCCTAGGGGAGACCCAGTACTTC.

The gene calls are TRBV11-2 and TRBJ2-2; 8 bases fit TRBD1. Germline V gene data show CDR1 as SGHAT and CDR2 as FQNNGV. V lost 0 bases, J lost 6 bases, and 9 bases stayed unmatched. The CDR3 is 17 residues long. The chain's CDR3 is CASSLESPGTGPGELFF. The CDR3, as DNA: TGTGCCAGCAGCTTAGAGAGTCCCGGGACAGGTCCCGGGGAGCTGTTTTTT.

Turning to this clone: The sample carries other DNA sequences with the same CDR3. V is TRBV19 and J is TRBJ2-2; 12 nucleotides match TRBD2. This CDR3 region has 16 residues. The germline gives CDR1 LNHDA, CDR2 SQIVND (reference sequence). With V trimmed by 5 bases and J by 5 bases, 6 bases remained unmatched. CDR3 sequence reads: CASSSSGRAGTGELFF. CDR3 bases: TGTGCCAGTAGTTCTAGCGGGAGGGCCGGAACCGGGGAGCTGTTTTTT. Filled out from reference TRBV19 and TRBJ2-2, the complete variable domain reads DGGITQSPKYLFRKEGQNVTLSCEQNLNHDAMYWYRQDPGQGLRLIYYSQIVNDFQKGDIAEGYSVSREKKESFPLTVTSAQKNPTAFYLCASSSSGRAGTGELFFGEGSRLTVL.

This clone was seen at least ten times. The gene calls are TRBV5-1 and TRBJ2-5; D unresolved. The length of the CDR3 is 12 residues. Trimming left V 4 bases short and J 2 bases short, with 6 bases between. The germline V gene encodes CDR1 SGHRS and CDR2 YFSETQ. This CDR3 is CASSNLQETQYF. DNA for the CDR3: TGCGCCAGCAGCAACCTACAAGAGACCCAGTACTTC. Combining the CDR3 with reference TRBV5-1 and TRBJ2-5 gives the whole variable domain KAGVTQTPRYLIKTRGQQVTLSCSPISGHRSVSWYQQTPGQGLQFLFEYFSETQRNKGNFPGRFSGRQFSNSRSEMNVSTLELGDSALYLCASSNLQETQYFGPGTRLLVL.

The chain couples TRBV28 to TRBJ2-3; TRBD2 is a possible D gene (6 bases). Germline values: CDR1 MDHEN, CDR2 SYDVKM. The V gene lost 5 bases and the J gene lost 2 bases, with 17 bases spanning the gap. This CDR3 is 16 amino acids long. The CDR3 DNA is TGTGCCAGCAGTATCGAAGCGGGTCCTTACACAGATACGCAGTATTTT. Its protein product is CASSIEAGPYTDTQYF.

The rearrangement uses TRBV27 and TRBJ2-2; TRBD2 matches at 10 bases. V dropped 5 bases and J dropped 6; count of bases not matched to a gene: 6. CDR3 length: 15 amino acids. Germline CDR1 and CDR2: MNHEY and SMNVEV (reference sequence). The CDR3 protein is CASSVLAGVPGELFF. The CDR3 DNA reads TGTGCCAGCAGTGTTCTAGCGGGAGTTCCCGGGGAGCTGTTTTTT.

Points on this clone: This same CDR3 is encoded by further DNA sequences in the sample. CDR3: CASSPGQGNQPQHF. The CDR3 nucleotides read TGCGCCAGCAGCCCTGGACAGGGAAATCAGCCCCAGCATTTT. V and J are TRBV5-1 and TRBJ1-5; 8 bases fit TRBD1. Losses at the gene ends were 4 bases for V and 4 bases for J; bases not matched to a gene: 4. This CDR3 contains 14 residues. Germline-derived CDR1 and CDR2 are SGHRS and YFSETQ.

The V and J genes are TRBV4-2 and TRBJ2-1; 7 positions match TRBD1. V was pared by 0 bases and J by 1 base, with 0 bases of the junction left unmatched. The CDR3 runs 15 residues. Germline CDR1 and CDR2: LGHNA and YNFKEQ. The CDR3: CASSQEQGSYNEQFF. As DNA, the CDR3 is TGTGCCAGCAGCCAAGAACAGGGGTCCTACAATGAGCAGTTCTTC.

In its sample, this clone was seen a few times. This chain connects TRBV5-1 to TRBJ2-1, with D unclear. The V end lost 0 bases, the J end lost 8 bases, and 15 bases lay between the germline ends. Per germline, CDR1 SGHRS and CDR2 YFSETQ. The CDR3 extends over 15 amino acids. The CDR3 region has the DNA TGCGCCAGCAGCTTGGCGGTAGCCGGATTCGATGAGCAGTTCTTC. Its protein product is CASSLAVAGFDEQFF.

V gene TRBV21-1 combines with J gene TRBJ1-1; TRBD1, the table's D call, was not compared with the DNA. TRBV21-1 is a documented pseudogene. This CDR3 is built from 21 residues. The CDR3 sequence: CASNSYLLGGRVPLEGTEAFF. The DNA of the CDR3 is TGTGCCAGCAACTCCTATCTCCTTGGGGGCAGGGTCCCACTTGAGGGCACTGAAGCTTTCTTT.

This chain links TRBV28 with TRBJ2-2, with a weak D call TRBD1 (5 bases). CDR1 and CDR2 (germline): MDHEN, SYDVKM. V was pared by 5 bases and J by 6 bases, with 13 bases between. The CDR3 has 14 amino acids. The CDR3 here is CASSPPIRAGELFF. The CDR3 nucleotides read TGTGCCAGCAGTCCCCCTATCAGGGCCGGGGAGCTGTTTTTT.

The V call is TRBV5-1, the J call TRBJ2-7; possible D gene TRBD1, 5 bases. Germline loops: CDR1 SGHRS, CDR2 YFSETQ. Trimming took 0 bases from V and 7 from J, leaving 11 bases between them. The CDR3 is 13 amino acids. The CDR3 here is CASSLGQMGEQYF. The CDR3 region has the DNA TGCGCCAGCAGCTTGGGACAGATGGGAGAGCAGTACTTC.

The V and J genes are TRBV3-1 (or the pseudogene TRBV3-2) and TRBJ1-2, with a possible D match to TRBD1 (6 bases). CDR3 length: 15 amino acids. CDR1 and CDR2 (germline): LGHDT, YNNKEL (reference sequence). V gave up 1 base and J gave up 8 bases, with 17 bases separating them. The CDR3 here is CASSQAEGGSAGYTF. The DNA of the CDR3 is TGTGCCAGCAGCCAAGCCGAAGGGGGATCGGCCGGCTACACCTTC.

The V gene is TRBV27, the J gene TRBJ2-1; 9 bases match TRBD1. Germline values: CDR1 MNHEY, CDR2 SMNVEV (reference sequence). The CDR3 is 15 amino acids. Unmatched junction bases numbered 8, after V lost 7 bases and J lost 4 bases. The CDR3 DNA follows: TGTGCCAGCAAACTGGGACAGGGTAGGTACAATGAGCAGTTCTTC. Protein product: CASKLGQGRYNEQFF.

This sequence joins TRBV10-3 and TRBJ1-2; 9 bases agree with TRBD1. The length of the CDR3 is 16 residues. The germline CDR1 and CDR2 sequences are ENHRY and SYGVKD. Trimming removed 0 bases from V and 3 bases from J; junction bases left unmatched: 5. The CDR3 sequence: CAISESRDRAYYGYTF. The CDR3 DNA is TGTGCCATCAGTGAGTCTCGGGACAGGGCGTACTATGGCTACACCTTC.

This rearrangement joins TRBV2 to TRBJ2-5; TRBD2 matches 7 bases. The CDR3 consists of 13 residues. Germline loops: CDR1 SNHLY, CDR2 FYNNEI. V lost 3 bases and J lost 5; bases outside the gene matches: 3. Here the CDR3 DNA reads TGTGCCAGCAGTGAGTACGGGAGGGAGACCCAGTACTTC. It specifies CASSEYGRETQYF.

This clone occurred once. The rearrangement uses TRBV29-1 and TRBJ2-7; 11 bases align to TRBD1. Trimming removed 6 bases from V and 3 bases from J; junction bases left unmatched: 7. The CDR3 runs to 14 residues. CDR1 and CDR2 from the germline V gene are SQVTM and ANQGSEA. The CDR3 loop is CSVIRTGGVYEQYF. The CDR3 nucleotides read TGCAGCGTGATCCGGACAGGGGGCGTCTACGAGCAGTACTTC.

The chain carries TRBV5-6 and TRBJ1-1; D possibly corresponds to TRBD1 (5 bases). Germline V gene lookup returns CDR1 SGHDT and CDR2 YYEEEE. Trimming pared 5 bases from V and 4 bases from J, leaving 15 bases between. CDR3 length equals 14 residues. The CDR3 DNA reads TGTGCCAGCAGTCCCTTGGGAGGGACCACTGAAGCTTTCTTT. Protein: CASSPLGGTTEAFF.

The rearrangement links TRBV6-5 to TRBJ2-2; 14 nucleotides line up with TRBD2. There are 16 residues in the CDR3. J was trimmed by 7 bases and V by 2 bases; bases with no gene match: 3. Germline loops: CDR1 MNHEY, CDR2 SVGAGI. CDR3 in DNA: TGTGCCAGCAGTTACGGGACTAGCGGGAGCGGCGGGGAGCTGTTTTTT. This gives the protein CASSYGTSGSGGELFF.

The V gene is TRBV5-1, the J gene TRBJ2-1; TRBD2 might be the D (6 bases). The germline V and J ends were trimmed by 7 bases and 7 bases, with 18 bases remaining between them. The germline V gene encodes CDR1 SGHRS and CDR2 YFSETQ. The CDR3 spans 14 residues. CDR3 residues: CASQRVSLRNEQFF. The CDR3 bases are TGCGCCAGCCAGCGGGTCTCACTTAGGAATGAGCAGTTCTTC. The full variable domain, rest sourced from reference TRBV5-1 and TRBJ2-1, is KAGVTQTPRYLIKTRGQQVTLSCSPISGHRSVSWYQQTPGQGLQFLFEYFSETQRNKGNFPGRFSGRQFSNSRSEMNVSTLELGDSALYLCASQRVSLRNEQFFGPGTRLTVL.

The genes are TRBV28 and TRBJ1-5; D uncertain. Looked up from germline, CDR1 is MDHEN and CDR2 is SYDVKM. The V end lost 6 bases, the J end lost 3 bases, and 21 bases lay between the germline ends. The CDR3 spans 17 residues. In DNA form, the CDR3 reads TGTGCCAGCAGCCGGGAATGGGCCACGGGTAACAATCAGCCCCAGCATTTT. Translation: CASSREWATGNNQPQHF.

The chain employs TRBV6-4 and TRBJ1-2, with D perhaps matching TRBD1 (5 bases). The germline gives CDR1 MRHNA, CDR2 SNTAGT. With 2 bases removed from V and 4 bases from J, the gap between germline ends came to 8 bases. The CDR3 is 13 amino acids. CDR3 sequence: CASSDTGSYGYTF. The CDR3 DNA follows: TGTGCCAGCAGTGACACAGGAAGCTATGGCTACACCTTC.

This sequence joins TRBV18 and TRBJ1-2; TRBD1 matches at 11 bases. Germline CDR1 and CDR2: KGHSH and LQKENI. V was pared by 1 base and J by 4 bases, with 2 bases of the junction left unmatched. CDR3 size: 15 residues. The CDR3 is CASSPLGTGGYGYTF. CDR3 nucleotides: TGTGCCAGCTCACCACTAGGGACAGGGGGCTATGGCTACACCTTC.

This rearrangement joins TRBV19 to TRBJ1-5; the D is unclear. Germline V gives CDR1 LNHDA, CDR2 SQIVND (reference sequence). The CDR3 extends over 15 amino acids. V lost 2 bases to trimming and J lost 4 bases, with 12 bases between them. CDR3 DNA: TGTGCCAGTAGTATACGCTCCACGGGGAATCAGCCCCAGCATTTT. This gives the protein CASSIRSTGNQPQHF. Full variable domain (rest looked up from reference TRBV19 and TRBJ1-5): DGGITQSPKYLFRKEGQNVTLSCEQNLNHDAMYWYRQDPGQGLRLIYYSQIVNDFQKGDIAEGYSVSREKKESFPLTVTSAQKNPTAFYLCASSIRSTGNQPQHFGDGTRLSIL.